The next 16 T cell receptor beta chains were all read from a single sample in a study of response to subunit inactivated influenza vaccine. TCRdb analysed the RT-PCR reads with MiXCR anew, one entry per CDR3 protein. The top ten clones hold roughly 11% of a sample with about 830,000 distinct CDR3 sequences, about a fifth of them seen once. The specimen comprised PBMCs from blood, sampled around 5 days after vaccination. These receptors were obtained from a man aged 50 or older who received an inactivated influenza vaccine.

This clonotype was seen a handful of times. This sequence joins TRBV12-3 or TRBV12-4 and TRBJ1-2; tentatively, D is TRBD1 (5 bases). The CDR3 consists of 13 residues. The germline V and J ends were trimmed by 6 bases and 2 bases, with 10 bases remaining between them. CDR3 amino acids: CASRRGANYGYTF. The CDR3 DNA reads TGTGCCAGCAGGAGGGGTGCAAACTATGGCTACACCTTC.

The V and J genes are TRBV10-3 and TRBJ2-1; 11 bases match TRBD2. Germline V gene sequence: CDR1 ENHRY, CDR2 SYGVKD. This CDR3 has 12 residues. V dropped 10 bases and J dropped 6; count of bases not matched to a gene: 2. CDR3 DNA: TGTGCCACCGGACTAGCGGGCAATGAGCAGTTCTTC. Its translation: CATGLAGNEQFF.

This sequence joins TRBV5-6 and TRBJ2-5; unclear D gene. Trimming took 9 bases from V and 5 from J, leaving 17 bases between them. The CDR3 loop spans 13 amino acids. Germline V gene data show CDR1 as SGHDT and CDR2 as YYEEEE. CDR3 protein: CAIGLKGAETQYF. The CDR3 nucleotides are TGTGCCATCGGCTTGAAAGGTGCGGAGACCCAGTACTTC. Full variable domain (rest looked up from reference TRBV5-6 and TRBJ2-5): DAGVTQSPTHLIKTRGQQVTLRCSPKSGHDTVSWYQQALGQGPQFIFQYYEEEERQRGNFPDRFSGHQFPNYSSELNVNALLLGDSALYLCAIGLKGAETQYFGPGTRLLVL.

The chain uses TRBV20-1 and TRBJ2-1, with TRBD2 matching 10 bases. Germline CDR1 and CDR2: DFQATT and SNEGSKA (reference sequence). CDR3 length: 13 amino acids. Trimming took 4 bases from V and 6 from J; bases not matched to a gene: 3. The CDR3 DNA reads as TGCAGTGCTAAGGTAGCGGGAGGCAATGAGCAGTTCTTC. This encodes CSAKVAGGNEQFF.

The rearrangement links TRBV29-1 to TRBJ1-2; D call uncertain. The CDR3 runs to 12 residues. Germline V CDR1 and CDR2: SQVTM, ANQGSEA. The V end lost 4 bases, the J end lost 6 bases, and 12 bases lay between the germline ends. The CDR3 DNA is TGCAGCGTTGGTTCCGTTAAGGATGGCTACACCTTC. Its translation: CSVGSVKDGYTF.

The chain combines TRBV4-3 with TRBJ1-3; D is unresolved. The CDR3 consists of 17 residues. The germline V gene encodes CDR1 LGHNA and CDR2 YSLEER. Trimming took off 0 bases at V and 0 bases at J, with 12 bases between the two ends. CDR3: CASSQDKPAYSGNTIYF. The CDR3 DNA follows: TGCGCCAGCAGCCAAGATAAACCAGCTTACTCTGGAAACACCATATATTTT.

This clonotype has just a few counts. The chain uses TRBV11-2 and TRBJ2-5, with D perhaps assigned TRBD1 or TRBD2 (5 bases each). Trimming shortened V by 0 bases and J by 3 bases, and 14 bases separated the two germline ends. This CDR3 is 16 amino acids long. CDR1 is SGHAT and CDR2 is FQNNGV in the germline V gene. The CDR3 loop reads CASSLDIGGREETQYF. Written as DNA, the CDR3 is TGTGCCAGCAGCTTAGATATTGGGGGTCGGGAAGAGACCCAGTACTTC. Full variable domain (rest looked up from reference TRBV11-2 and TRBJ2-5): EAGVAQSPRYKIIEKRQSVAFWCNPISGHATLYWYQQILGQGPKLLIQFQNNGVVDDSQLPKDRFSAERLKGVDSTLKIQPAKLEDSAVYLCASSLDIGGREETQYFGPGTRLLVL.

V and J are TRBV7-9 and TRBJ2-7, with no clear D. The CDR3 has 13 amino acids. Trimming left V 8 bases short and J 4 bases short, with 15 bases between. Germline values: CDR1 SEHNR, CDR2 FQNEAQ (reference sequence). CDR3 sequence: CASGTFRSYEQYF. The DNA of the CDR3 is TGTGCCAGCGGTACGTTTCGGTCATACGAGCAGTACTTC.

This clonotype has more than one count but fewer than ten. The chain links TRBV5-1 to TRBJ2-1; 12 bases match TRBD2. V lost 4 bases, J lost 7 bases, and 9 bases stayed unmatched. Germline V gene lookup returns CDR1 SGHRS and CDR2 YFSETQ. This CDR3 region has 16 residues. This CDR3 is CASSKPLTSGSNEQFF. The DNA of the CDR3 is TGCGCCAGCAGCAAACCCCTGACTAGCGGGAGTAATGAGCAGTTCTTC.

This clonotype was detected a few times. The genes are TRBV11-2 and TRBJ2-4, with TRBD2 identical over 10 bases. The V gene end was trimmed by 4 bases and the J gene end by 0 bases; junction bases not matched to a gene: 9. This CDR3 is 18 amino acids long. Looked up from germline, CDR1 is SGHAT and CDR2 is FQNNGV. The CDR3 DNA sequence: TGTGCCAGCAGCTGGGGACTAGCGCCGGTACTAGCCAAAAACATTCAGTACTTC. Protein: CASSWGLAPVLAKNIQYF.

This rearrangement joins TRBV10-2 to TRBJ2-3; the match to TRBD1 covers 11 bases. V trimming: 6 bases; J trimming: 1 base; junction bases outside the gene matches: 6. Germline V gene lookup returns CDR1 WSHSY and CDR2 SAAADI. The CDR3 covers 16 residues. DNA of the CDR3: TGCGCCAGCAGACCCCCGGGACAGGGGGGCACAGATACGCAGTATTTT. Its protein is CASRPPGQGGTDTQYF.

V and J are TRBV20-1 and TRBJ2-3, with TRBD1 as a possible D gene (6 bases). This CDR3 has 15 amino acids. V lost 2 bases and J lost 0, with 12 bases in between. Germline V gene data show CDR1 as DFQATT and CDR2 as SNEGSKA (reference sequence). This chain's CDR3 is CSARLGTSSTDTQYF. The CDR3 DNA reads TGCAGTGCTAGACTTGGGACATCTAGCACAGATACGCAGTATTTT.

At least ten counts were recorded for this clonotype. The chain employs TRBV27 and TRBJ2-7; D call uncertain. The CDR3 runs 14 residues. The V and J ends lost 0 bases and 1 base respectively, with 7 bases between them. Germline CDR1 is MNHEY and CDR2 is SMNVEV (reference sequence). The CDR3 DNA follows: TGTGCCAGCAGTTTATCGGGGTTATCCTACGAGCAGTACTTC. This encodes CASSLSGLSYEQYF.

This clonotype was detected a few times. The chain combines TRBV20-1 with TRBJ2-1; 9 bases are shared with TRBD1. The V gene end was trimmed by 0 bases and the J gene end by 4 bases; junction bases not matched to a gene: 7. The CDR3 is 16 residues long. Germline CDR1 DFQATT, CDR2 SNEGSKA (reference sequence). The CDR3 region is CSARDGTGSRYNEQFF. The CDR3 DNA reads as TGCAGTGCTAGAGACGGGACAGGGTCGAGATACAATGAGCAGTTCTTC.

This clonotype was observed a few times. The CDR3 loop is CASSPWTGSSYEQYF. DNA of the CDR3: TGCGCCAGCAGCCCCTGGACAGGGAGTTCCTACGAGCAGTACTTC. The rearrangement uses TRBV5-1 and TRBJ2-7; 8 bases are a match to TRBD1. Per the germline V gene, CDR1 is SGHRS and CDR2 is YFSETQ. With V trimmed by 4 bases and J by 1 base, 7 bases remained unmatched. The CDR3 sequence is 15 residues long. Full variable domain (missing parts from reference TRBV5-1 and TRBJ2-7): KAGVTQTPRYLIKTRGQQVTLSCSPISGHRSVSWYQQTPGQGLQFLFEYFSETQRNKGNFPGRFSGRQFSNSRSEMNVSTLELGDSALYLCASSPWTGSSYEQYFGPGTRLTVT.

The J gene is TRBJ1-2, the V gene TRBV5-1, with 8 nucleotides matching TRBD1. The V and J ends lost 5 bases and 6 bases, in that order; junction bases with no gene match: 6. The CDR3 spans 13 residues. Germline CDR1 and CDR2: SGHRS and YFSETQ. The chain's CDR3 is CASSSDRGNGYTF. The CDR3, as DNA: TGCGCCAGCAGTTCCGACAGGGGCAATGGCTACACCTTC.